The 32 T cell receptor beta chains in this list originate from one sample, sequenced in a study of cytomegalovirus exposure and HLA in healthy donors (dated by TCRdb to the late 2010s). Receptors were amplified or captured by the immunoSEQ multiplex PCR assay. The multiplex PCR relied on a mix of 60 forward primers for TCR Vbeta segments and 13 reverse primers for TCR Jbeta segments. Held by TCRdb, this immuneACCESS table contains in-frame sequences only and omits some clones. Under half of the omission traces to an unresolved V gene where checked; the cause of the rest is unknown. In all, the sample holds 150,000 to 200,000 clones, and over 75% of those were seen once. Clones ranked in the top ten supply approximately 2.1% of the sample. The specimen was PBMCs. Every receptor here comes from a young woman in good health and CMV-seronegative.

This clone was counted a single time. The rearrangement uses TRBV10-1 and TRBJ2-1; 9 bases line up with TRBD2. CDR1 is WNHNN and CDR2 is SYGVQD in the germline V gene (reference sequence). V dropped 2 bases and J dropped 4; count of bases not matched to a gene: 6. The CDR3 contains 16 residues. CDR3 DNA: TGCGCCAGCAGTGAGGTAAATAGCGGGAGTTACAATGAGCAGTTCTTC. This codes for CASSEVNSGSYNEQFF.

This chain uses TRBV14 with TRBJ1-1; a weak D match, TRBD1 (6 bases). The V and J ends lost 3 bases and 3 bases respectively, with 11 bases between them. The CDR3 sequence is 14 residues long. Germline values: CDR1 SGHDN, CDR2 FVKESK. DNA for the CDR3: TGTGCCAGCAGCCACCTACAGGGAGACACTGAAGCTTTCTTT. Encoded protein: CASSHLQGDTEAFF.

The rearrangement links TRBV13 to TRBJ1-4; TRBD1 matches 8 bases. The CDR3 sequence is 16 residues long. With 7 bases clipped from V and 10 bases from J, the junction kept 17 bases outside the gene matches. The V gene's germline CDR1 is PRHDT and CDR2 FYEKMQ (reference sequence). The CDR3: CASTVSRQGFLGKLFF. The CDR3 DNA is TGTGCCAGCACCGTCTCGAGACAGGGGTTTTTGGGAAAACTGTTTTTT.

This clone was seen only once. The CDR3 loop reads CASSPGTGFGEAFF. The CDR3 DNA reads TGTGCCAGCAGCCCCGGGACAGGTTTTGGTGAAGCTTTCTTT. The gene calls are TRBV7-9 and TRBJ1-1, with TRBD1 matching 8 bases. Germline V CDR1 and CDR2: SEHNR, FQNEAQ (reference sequence). CDR3 size: 14 residues. The J segment lost 7 bases and the V segment lost 5 bases, leaving 9 bases of the junction unmatched.

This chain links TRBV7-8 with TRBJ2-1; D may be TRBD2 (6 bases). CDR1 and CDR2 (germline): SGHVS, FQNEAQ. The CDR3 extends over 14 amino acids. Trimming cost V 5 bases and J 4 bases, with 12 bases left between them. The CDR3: CASSHYRGYNEQFF. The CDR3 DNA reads TGTGCCAGCAGCCACTACCGGGGGTACAATGAGCAGTTCTTC.

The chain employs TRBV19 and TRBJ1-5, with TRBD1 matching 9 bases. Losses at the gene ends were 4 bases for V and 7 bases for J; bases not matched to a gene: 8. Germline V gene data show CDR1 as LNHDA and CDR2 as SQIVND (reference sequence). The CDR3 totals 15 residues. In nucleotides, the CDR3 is TGTGCCAGTAGTAGTCCCGGGACAGGGTTCCAGCCCCAGCATTTT. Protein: CASSSPGTGFQPQHF.

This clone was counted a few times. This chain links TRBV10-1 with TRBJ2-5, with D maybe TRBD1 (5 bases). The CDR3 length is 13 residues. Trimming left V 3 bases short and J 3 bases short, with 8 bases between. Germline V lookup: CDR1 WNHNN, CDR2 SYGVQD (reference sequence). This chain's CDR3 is CASSDPGKETQYF. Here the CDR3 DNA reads TGCGCCAGCAGTGACCCAGGGAAAGAGACCCAGTACTTC.

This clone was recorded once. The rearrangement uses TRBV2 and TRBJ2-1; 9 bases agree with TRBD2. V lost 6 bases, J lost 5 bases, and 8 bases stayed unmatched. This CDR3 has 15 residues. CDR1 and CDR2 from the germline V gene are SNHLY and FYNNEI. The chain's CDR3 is CASSQTSGGNNEQFF. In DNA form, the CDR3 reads TGTGCCAGCAGCCAGACTAGCGGAGGGAACAATGAGCAGTTCTTC.

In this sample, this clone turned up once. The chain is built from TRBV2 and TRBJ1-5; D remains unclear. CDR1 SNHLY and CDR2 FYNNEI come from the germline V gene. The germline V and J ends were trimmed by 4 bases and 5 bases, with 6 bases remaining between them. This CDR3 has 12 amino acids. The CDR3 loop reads CASSATDQPQHF. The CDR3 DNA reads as TGTGCCAGCAGTGCAACGGATCAGCCCCAGCATTTT.

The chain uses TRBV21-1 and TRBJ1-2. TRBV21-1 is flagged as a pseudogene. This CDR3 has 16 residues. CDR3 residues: CASSKYPNPPGYGYTF. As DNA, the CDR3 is TGTGCCAGCAGCAAATATCCGAACCCACCGGGCTATGGCTACACCTTC.

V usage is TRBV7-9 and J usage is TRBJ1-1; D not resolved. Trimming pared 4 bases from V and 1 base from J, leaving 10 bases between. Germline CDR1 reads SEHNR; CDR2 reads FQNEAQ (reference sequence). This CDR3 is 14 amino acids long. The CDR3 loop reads CASSYRDSNTEAFF. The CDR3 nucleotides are TGTGCCAGCAGCTACAGAGATTCGAACACTGAAGCTTTCTTT.

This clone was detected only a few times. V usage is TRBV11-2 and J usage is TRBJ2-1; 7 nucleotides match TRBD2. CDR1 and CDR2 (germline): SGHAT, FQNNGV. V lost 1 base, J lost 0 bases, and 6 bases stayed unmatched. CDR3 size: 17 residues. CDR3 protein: CASSLAGSGHSYNEQFF. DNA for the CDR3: TGTGCCAGCAGCTTAGCGGGTAGCGGGCACTCCTACAATGAGCAGTTCTTC.

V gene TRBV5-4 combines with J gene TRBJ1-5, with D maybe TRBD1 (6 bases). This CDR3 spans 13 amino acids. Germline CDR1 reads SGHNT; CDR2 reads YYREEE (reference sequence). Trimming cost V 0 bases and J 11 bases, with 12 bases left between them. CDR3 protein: CASSLEQGRAQHF. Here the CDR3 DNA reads TGTGCCAGCAGCTTGGAACAGGGTAGGGCCCAGCATTTT. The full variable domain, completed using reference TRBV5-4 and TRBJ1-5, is ETGVTQSPTHLIKTRGQQVTLRCSSQSGHNTVSWYQQALGQGPQFIFQYYREEENGRGNFPPRFSGLQFPNYSSELNVNALELDDSALYLCASSLEQGRAQHFGDGTRLSIL.

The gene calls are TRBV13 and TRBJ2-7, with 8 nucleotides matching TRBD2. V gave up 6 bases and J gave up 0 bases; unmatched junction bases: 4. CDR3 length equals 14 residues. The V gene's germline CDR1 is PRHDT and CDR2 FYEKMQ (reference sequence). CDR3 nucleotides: TGTGCCAGCAGAATAGCGGGACGCTCCTACGAGCAGTACTTC. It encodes CASRIAGRSYEQYF.

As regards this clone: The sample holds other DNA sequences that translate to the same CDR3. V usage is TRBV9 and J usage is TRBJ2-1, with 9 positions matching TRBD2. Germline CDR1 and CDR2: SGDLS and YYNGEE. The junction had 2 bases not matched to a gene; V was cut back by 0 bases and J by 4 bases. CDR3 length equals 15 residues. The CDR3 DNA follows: TGTGCCAGCAGCGTAGGCAGCGGGGGGTACAATGAGCAGTTCTTC. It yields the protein CASSVGSGGYNEQFF.

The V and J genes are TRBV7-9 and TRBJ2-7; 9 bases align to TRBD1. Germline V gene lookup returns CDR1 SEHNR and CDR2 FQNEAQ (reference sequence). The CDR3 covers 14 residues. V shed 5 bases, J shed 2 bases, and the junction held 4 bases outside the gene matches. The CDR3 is CASSANRGPYEQYF. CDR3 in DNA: TGTGCCAGCAGCGCGAACAGGGGGCCCTACGAGCAGTACTTC.

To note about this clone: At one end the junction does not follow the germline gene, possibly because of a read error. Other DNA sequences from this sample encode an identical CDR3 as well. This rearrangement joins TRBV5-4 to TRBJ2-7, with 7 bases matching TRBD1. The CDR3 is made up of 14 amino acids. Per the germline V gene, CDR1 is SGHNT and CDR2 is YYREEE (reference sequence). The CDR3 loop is CASSWGQLSYEQYF. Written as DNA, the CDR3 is TGTGCCAGTAGCTGGGGACAGCTCTCCTACGAGCAGTACTTC.

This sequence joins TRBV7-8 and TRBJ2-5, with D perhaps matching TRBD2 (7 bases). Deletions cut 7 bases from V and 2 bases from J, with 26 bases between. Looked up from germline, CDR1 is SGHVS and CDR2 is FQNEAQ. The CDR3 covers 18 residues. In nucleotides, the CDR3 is TGTGCCAGCACCCCCCCCGGGGGGATAGAGAGGGGGCAAGAGACCCAGTACTTC. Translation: CASTPPGGIERGQETQYF.

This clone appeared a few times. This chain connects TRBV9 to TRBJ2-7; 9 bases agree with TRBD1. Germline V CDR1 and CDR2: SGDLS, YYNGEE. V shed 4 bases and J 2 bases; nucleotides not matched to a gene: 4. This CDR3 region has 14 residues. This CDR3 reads CASSKRQGAYEQYF. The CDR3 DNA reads TGTGCCAGCAGCAAACGACAGGGGGCCTACGAGCAGTACTTC.

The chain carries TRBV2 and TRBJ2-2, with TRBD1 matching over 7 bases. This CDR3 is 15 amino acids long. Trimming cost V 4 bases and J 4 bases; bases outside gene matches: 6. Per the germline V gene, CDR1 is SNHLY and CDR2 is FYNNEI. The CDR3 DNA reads TGTGCCAGCAGTGGGCCGACAGGGTTCACCGGGGAGCTGTTTTTT. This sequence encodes CASSGPTGFTGELFF.

CDR3 in DNA: TGTGCCAGCAGTTACTCGGGCAGGTTGGGCACTGAAGCTTTCTTT. Amino acids: CASSYSGRLGTEAFF. V gene TRBV6-5 combines with J gene TRBJ1-1, with D hard to call. Looked up from germline, CDR1 is MNHEY and CDR2 is SVGAGI. CDR3 length: 15 residues. Trimming shortened V by 0 bases and J by 4 bases, and 12 bases separated the two germline ends.

Here the CDR3 reads CASSPRTREDGYTF. In DNA form, the CDR3 reads TGTGCCAGCTCACCACGGACCAGGGAGGATGGCTACACCTTC. The chain links TRBV18 to TRBJ1-2; D may be TRBD1 (5 bases). Germline V gives CDR1 KGHSH, CDR2 LQKENI. Trimming took 1 base from V and 6 from J, leaving 12 bases between them. The CDR3 has 14 residues.

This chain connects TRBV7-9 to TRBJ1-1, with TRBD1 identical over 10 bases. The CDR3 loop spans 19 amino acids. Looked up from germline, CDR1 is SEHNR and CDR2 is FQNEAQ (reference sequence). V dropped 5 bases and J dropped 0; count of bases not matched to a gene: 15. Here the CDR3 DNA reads TGTGCCAGCAGCGCACGTACCGGGACAGGGGTTCCTTTGAACACTGAAGCTTTCTTT. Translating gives CASSARTGTGVPLNTEAFF. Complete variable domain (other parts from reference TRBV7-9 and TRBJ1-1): DTGVSQNPRHKITKRGQNVTFRCDPISEHNRLYWYRQTLGQGPEFLTYFQNEAQLEKSRLLSDRFSAERPKGSFSTLEIQRTEQGDSAMYLCASSARTGTGVPLNTEAFFGQGTRLTVV.

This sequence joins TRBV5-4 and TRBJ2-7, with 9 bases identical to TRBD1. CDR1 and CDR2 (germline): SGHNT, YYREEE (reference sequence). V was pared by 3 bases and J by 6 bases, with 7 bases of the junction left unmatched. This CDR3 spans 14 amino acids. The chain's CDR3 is CASSSWTGAAEQYF. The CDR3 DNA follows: TGTGCCAGCAGCTCCTGGACAGGGGCGGCCGAGCAGTACTTC. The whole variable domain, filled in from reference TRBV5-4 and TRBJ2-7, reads ETGVTQSPTHLIKTRGQQVTLRCSSQSGHNTVSWYQQALGQGPQFIFQYYREEENGRGNFPPRFSGLQFPNYSSELNVNALELDDSALYLCASSSWTGAAEQYFGPGTRLTVT.

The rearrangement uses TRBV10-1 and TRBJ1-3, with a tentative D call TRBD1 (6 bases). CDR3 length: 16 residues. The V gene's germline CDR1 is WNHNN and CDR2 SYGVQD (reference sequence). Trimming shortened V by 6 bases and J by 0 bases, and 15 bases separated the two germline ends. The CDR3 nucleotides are TGCGCCAGCAGCACCGGGACACAGGGCTCTGGAAACACCATATATTTT. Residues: CASSTGTQGSGNTIYF.

The CDR3 reads CASSCTMTRTGVLADTQYF. DNA of the CDR3: TGTGCCAGCAGCTGCACGATGACAAGGACAGGGGTACTAGCAGATACGCAGTATTTT. V and J are TRBV7-9 and TRBJ2-3; 9 positions agree with TRBD1. After removal of 4 bases from V and 4 bases from J, the junction contained 18 bases not matched to a gene. CDR1 is SEHNR and CDR2 is FQNEAQ in the germline V gene (reference sequence). The CDR3 runs to 19 residues.

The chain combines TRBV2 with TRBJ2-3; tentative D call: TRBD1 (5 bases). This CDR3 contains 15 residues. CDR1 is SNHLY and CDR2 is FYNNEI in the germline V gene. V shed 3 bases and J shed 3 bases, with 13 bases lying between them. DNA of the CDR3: TGTGCCAGCAGTGATTTGGGCAGGGAAACAGATACGCAGTATTTT. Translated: CASSDLGRETDTQYF.

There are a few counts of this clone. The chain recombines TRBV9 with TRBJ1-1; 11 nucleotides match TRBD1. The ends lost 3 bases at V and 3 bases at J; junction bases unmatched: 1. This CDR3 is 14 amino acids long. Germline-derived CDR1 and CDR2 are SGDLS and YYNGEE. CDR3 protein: CASSGGQGDTEAFF. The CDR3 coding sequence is TGTGCCAGCAGCGGGGGACAGGGGGACACTGAAGCTTTCTTT.

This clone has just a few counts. The CDR3 region is CASSLAGVGNQPQHF. CDR3 DNA: TGCGCCAGCAGCTTGGCAGGGGTTGGCAATCAGCCCCAGCATTTT. The chain links TRBV5-1 to TRBJ1-5, with D perhaps TRBD1 (6 bases). With 0 bases removed from V and 2 bases from J, the gap between germline ends came to 9 bases. The germline CDR1 and CDR2 sequences are SGHRS and YFSETQ. The CDR3 is 15 residues long.

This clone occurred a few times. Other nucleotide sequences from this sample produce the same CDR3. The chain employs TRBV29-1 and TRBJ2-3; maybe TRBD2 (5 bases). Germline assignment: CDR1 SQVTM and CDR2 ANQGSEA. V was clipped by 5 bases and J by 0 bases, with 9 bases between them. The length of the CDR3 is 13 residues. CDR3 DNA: TGCAGCGTTAGCGGCTCTAGCACAGATACGCAGTATTTT. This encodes CSVSGSSTDTQYF.

The CDR3 DNA sequence: TGTGCCAGCAGTGAAGCGCCCAGGGACTATGGCTACACCTTC. As protein: CASSEAPRDYGYTF. The chain uses TRBV6-1 and TRBJ1-2; a weak D match, TRBD1 (5 bases). Germline V CDR1 and CDR2: MNHNS, SASEGT. Trimming stripped 0 bases from V and 3 bases from J, with 8 bases between. The CDR3 has 14 residues.

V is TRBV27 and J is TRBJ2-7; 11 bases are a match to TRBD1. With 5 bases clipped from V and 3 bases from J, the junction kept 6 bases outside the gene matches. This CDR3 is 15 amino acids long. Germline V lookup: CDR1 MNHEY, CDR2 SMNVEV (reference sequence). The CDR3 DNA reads TGTGCCAGCAGTCATAGAGGGACAGGGGGCTACGAGCAGTACTTC. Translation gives CASSHRGTGGYEQYF.